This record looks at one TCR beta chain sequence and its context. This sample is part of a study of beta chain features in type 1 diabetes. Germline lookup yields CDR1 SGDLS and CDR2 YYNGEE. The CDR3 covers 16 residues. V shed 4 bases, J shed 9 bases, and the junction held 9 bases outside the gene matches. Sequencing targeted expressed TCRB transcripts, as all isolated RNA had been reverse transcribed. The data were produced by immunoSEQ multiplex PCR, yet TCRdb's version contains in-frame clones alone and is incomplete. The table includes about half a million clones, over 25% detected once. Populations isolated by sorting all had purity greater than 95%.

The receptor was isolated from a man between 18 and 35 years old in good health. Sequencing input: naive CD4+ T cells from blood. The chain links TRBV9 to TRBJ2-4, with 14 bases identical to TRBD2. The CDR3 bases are TGTGCCAGCAGCTCCGGGACTAGCGGGAGTGGTGGCATTCAGTACTTC. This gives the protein CASSSGTSGSGGIQYF.